The T cell receptor (beta chain) under discussion was sequenced for a study of CD8+ T cells in alopecia areata. RNA, once extracted, was reverse transcribed into cDNA for use as the sequencing template. Sequencing used immunoSEQ multiplex PCR; TCRdb keeps in-frame clones, though not all of them. In the table there are roughly 180,000 clones, about 63% of which are singletons. The sorting of PBMCs gave CD4+ and CD8+ T cells. CDR1 and CDR2 (germline): PRHDT, FYEKMQ (reference sequence). The CDR3 runs to 12 residues. Between the trimmed V and J ends, which lost 2 bases and 3 bases, there was a span of 4 bases.

The chain links TRBV13 to TRBJ1-2; no clear D gene. The sample was CD4+ T cells sorted from blood, taken at week 0. This clonotype was sampled from a human donor with alopecia areata. CDR3 DNA: TGTGCCAGCAGCTTACGAGACTATGGCTACACCTTC. The encoded protein is CASSLRDYGYTF.